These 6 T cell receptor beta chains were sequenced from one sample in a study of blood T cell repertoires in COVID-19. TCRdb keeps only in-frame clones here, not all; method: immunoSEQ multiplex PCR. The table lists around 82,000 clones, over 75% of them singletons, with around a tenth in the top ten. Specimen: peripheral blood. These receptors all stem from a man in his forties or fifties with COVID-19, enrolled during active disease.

The CDR3 DNA sequence: TGTGCCAGCAGTCCCAGGACAGGCTATGGCTACACCTTC. Its translation is CASSPRTGYGYTF. The chain recombines TRBV28 with TRBJ1-2, with TRBD1 matching 7 bases. With 5 bases clipped from V and 4 bases from J, the junction kept 4 bases outside the gene matches. This CDR3 region has 13 residues. Germline assignment: CDR1 MDHEN and CDR2 SYDVKM.

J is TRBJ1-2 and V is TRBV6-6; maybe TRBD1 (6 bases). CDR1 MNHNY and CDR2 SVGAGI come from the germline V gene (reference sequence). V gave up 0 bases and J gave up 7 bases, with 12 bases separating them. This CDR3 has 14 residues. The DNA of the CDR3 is TGTGCCAGCAGTTACTCTAAGGGGACAACTGGCTACACCTTC. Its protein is CASSYSKGTTGYTF.

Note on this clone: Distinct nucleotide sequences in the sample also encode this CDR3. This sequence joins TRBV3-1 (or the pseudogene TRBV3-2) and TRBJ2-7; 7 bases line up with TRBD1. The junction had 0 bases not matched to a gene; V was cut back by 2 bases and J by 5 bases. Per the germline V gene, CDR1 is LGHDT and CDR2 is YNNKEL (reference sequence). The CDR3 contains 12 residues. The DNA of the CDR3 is TGTGCCAGCAGCCAAACAGGGGACGAGCAGTACTTC. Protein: CASSQTGDEQYF.

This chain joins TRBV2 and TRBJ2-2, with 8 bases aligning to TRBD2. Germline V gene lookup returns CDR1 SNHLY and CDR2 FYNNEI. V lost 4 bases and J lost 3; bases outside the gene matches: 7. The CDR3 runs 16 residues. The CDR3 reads CASSAEREKHTGELFF. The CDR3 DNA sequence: TGTGCCAGCAGTGCGGAGCGGGAGAAACACACCGGGGAGCTGTTTTTT.

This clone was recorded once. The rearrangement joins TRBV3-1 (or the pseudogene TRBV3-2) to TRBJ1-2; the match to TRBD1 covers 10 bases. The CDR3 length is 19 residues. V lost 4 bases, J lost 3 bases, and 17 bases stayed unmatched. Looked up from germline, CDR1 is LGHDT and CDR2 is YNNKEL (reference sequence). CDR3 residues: CASSPVPGQGQQNHYGYTF. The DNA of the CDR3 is TGTGCCAGCAGCCCAGTCCCGGGACAGGGGCAACAGAATCACTATGGCTACACCTTC.

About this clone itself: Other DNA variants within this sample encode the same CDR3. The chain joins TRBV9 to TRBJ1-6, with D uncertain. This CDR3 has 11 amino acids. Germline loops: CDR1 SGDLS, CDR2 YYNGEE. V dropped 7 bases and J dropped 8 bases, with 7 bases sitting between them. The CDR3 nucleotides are TGTGCCAGCGGGCGGGATTCACCCCTCCACTTT. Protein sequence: CASGRDSPLHF. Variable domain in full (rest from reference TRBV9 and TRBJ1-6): DSGVTQTPKHLITATGQRVTLRCSPRSGDLSVYWYQQSLDQGLQFLIQYYNGEERAKGNILERFSAQQFPDLHSELNLSSLELGDSALYFCASGRDSPLHFGNGTRLTVT.